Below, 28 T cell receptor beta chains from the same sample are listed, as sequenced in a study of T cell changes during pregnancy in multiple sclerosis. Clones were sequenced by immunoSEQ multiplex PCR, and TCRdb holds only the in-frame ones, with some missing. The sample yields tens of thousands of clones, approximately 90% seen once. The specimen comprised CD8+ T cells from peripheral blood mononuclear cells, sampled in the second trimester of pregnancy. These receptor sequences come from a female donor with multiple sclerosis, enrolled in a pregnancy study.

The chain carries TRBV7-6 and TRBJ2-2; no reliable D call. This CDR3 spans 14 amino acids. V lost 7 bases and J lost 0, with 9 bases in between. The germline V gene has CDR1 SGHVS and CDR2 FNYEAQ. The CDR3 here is CASILSANTGELFF. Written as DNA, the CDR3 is TGTGCCAGCATCCTGAGCGCGAACACCGGGGAGCTGTTTTTT. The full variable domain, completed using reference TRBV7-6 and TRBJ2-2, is GAGVSQSPRYKVTKRGQDVALRCDPISGHVSLYWYRQALGQGPEFLTYFNYEAQQDKSGLPNDRFSAERPEGSISTLTIQRTEQRDSAMYRCASILSANTGELFFGEGSRLTVL.

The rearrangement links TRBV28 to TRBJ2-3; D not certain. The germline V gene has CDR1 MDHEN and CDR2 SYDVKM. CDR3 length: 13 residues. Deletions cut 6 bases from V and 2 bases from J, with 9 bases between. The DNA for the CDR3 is TGTGCCAGCAGCCCCGGGTCCACAGATACGCAGTATTTT. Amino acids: CASSPGSTDTQYF.

Written as DNA, the CDR3 is TGTGCCAGCAGCAATGGACAGCTCCCAATTGGCTACACCTTC. It translates to CASSNGQLPIGYTF. The chain carries TRBV7-9 and TRBJ1-2; D is possibly TRBD1 (6 bases). Germline CDR1 SEHNR, CDR2 FQNEAQ (reference sequence). This CDR3 is built from 14 residues. Deletions cut 5 bases from V and 7 bases from J, with 17 bases between.

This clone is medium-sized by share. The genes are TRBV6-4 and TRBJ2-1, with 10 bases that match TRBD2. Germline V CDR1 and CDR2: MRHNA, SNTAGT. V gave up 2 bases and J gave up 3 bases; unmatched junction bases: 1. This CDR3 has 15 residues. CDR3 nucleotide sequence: TGTGCCAGCAGTGACGGGACTAGCGACTACAATGAGCAGTTCTTC. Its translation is CASSDGTSDYNEQFF.

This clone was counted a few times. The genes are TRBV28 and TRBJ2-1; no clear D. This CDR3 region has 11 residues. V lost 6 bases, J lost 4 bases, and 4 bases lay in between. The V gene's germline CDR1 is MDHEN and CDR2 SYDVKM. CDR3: CASSPYNEQFF. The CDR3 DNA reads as TGTGCCAGCAGCCCATACAATGAGCAGTTCTTC.

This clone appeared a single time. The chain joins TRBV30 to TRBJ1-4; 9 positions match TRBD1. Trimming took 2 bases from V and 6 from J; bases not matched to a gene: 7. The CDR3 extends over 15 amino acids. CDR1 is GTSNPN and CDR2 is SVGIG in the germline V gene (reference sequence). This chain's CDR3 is CAWSPGTGKDEKLFF. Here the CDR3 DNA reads TGTGCCTGGAGTCCCGGGACAGGGAAGGATGAAAAACTGTTTTTT.

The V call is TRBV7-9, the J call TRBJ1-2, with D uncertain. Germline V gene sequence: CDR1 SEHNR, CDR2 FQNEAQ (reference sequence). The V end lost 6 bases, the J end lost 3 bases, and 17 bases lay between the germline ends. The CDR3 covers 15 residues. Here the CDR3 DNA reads TGTGCCAGCAGTCAAACGGAGGAGTACGACTATGGCTACACCTTC. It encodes CASSQTEEYDYGYTF.

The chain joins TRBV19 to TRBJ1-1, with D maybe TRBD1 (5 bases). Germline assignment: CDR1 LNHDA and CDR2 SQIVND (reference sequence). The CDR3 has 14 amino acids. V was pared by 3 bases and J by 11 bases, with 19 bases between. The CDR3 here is CASSILGSGEGAFF. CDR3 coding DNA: TGTGCCAGTAGTATCCTCGGATCGGGAGAGGGGGCTTTCTTT.

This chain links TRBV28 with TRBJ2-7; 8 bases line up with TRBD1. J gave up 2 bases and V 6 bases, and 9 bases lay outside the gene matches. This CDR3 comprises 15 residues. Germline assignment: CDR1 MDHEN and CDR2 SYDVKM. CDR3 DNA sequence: TGTGCCAGCAGACCGTACAGGGGGTCGGCCTACGAGCAGTACTTC. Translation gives CASRPYRGSAYEQYF.

CDR3 loop: CASIAPGQAARSGNTIYF. The CDR3 DNA sequence: TGTGCCAGCATTGCCCCGGGACAGGCCGCCCGCTCTGGAAACACCATATATTTT. This chain connects TRBV2 to TRBJ1-3, with TRBD1 matching over 8 bases. The CDR3 sequence is 18 residues long. The germline CDR1 and CDR2 sequences are SNHLY and FYNNEI. V gave up 7 bases and J gave up 0 bases; unmatched junction bases: 14.

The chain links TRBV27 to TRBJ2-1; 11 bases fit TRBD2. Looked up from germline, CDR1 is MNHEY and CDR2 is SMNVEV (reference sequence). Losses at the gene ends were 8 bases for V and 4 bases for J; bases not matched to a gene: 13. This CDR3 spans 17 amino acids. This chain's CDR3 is CASGDGTTSGSYNEQFF. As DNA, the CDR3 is TGTGCCAGCGGAGATGGAACAACTAGCGGGAGTTACAATGAGCAGTTCTTC.

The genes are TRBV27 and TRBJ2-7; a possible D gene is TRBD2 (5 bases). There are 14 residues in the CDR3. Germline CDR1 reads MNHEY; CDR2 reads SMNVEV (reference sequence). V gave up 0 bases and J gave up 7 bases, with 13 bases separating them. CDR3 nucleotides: TGTGCCAGCAGTTTATCGTCCTCGACGGGAGAGCAGTACTTC. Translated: CASSLSSSTGEQYF.

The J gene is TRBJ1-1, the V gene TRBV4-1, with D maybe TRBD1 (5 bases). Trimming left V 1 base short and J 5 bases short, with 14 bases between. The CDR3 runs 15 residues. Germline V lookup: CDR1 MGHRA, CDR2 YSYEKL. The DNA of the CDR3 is TGCGCCAGCAGCCAAGGGCCCAGGGCGGTGACTGAAGCTTTCTTT. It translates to CASSQGPRAVTEAFF.

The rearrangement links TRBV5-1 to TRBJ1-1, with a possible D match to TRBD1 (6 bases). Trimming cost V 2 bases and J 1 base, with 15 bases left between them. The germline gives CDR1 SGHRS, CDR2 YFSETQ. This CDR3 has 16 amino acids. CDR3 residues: CASSLLTGHQNTEAFF. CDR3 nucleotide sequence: TGCGCCAGCAGCTTACTCACGGGACACCAGAACACTGAAGCTTTCTTT. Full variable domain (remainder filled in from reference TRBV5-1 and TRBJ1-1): KAGVTQTPRYLIKTRGQQVTLSCSPISGHRSVSWYQQTPGQGLQFLFEYFSETQRNKGNFPGRFSGRQFSNSRSEMNVSTLELGDSALYLCASSLLTGHQNTEAFFGQGTRLTVV.

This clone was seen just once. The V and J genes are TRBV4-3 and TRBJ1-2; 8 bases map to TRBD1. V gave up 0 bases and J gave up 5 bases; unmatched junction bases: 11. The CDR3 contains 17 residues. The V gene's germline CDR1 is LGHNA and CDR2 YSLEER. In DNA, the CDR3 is TGCGCCAGCAGCCAAGAGGGCCCGGACAGGGCTTATTATGGCTACACCTTC. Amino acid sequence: CASSQEGPDRAYYGYTF.

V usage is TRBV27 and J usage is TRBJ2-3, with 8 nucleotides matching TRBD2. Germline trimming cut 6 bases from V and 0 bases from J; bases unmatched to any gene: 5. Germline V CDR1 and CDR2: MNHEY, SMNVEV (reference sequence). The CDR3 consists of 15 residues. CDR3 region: CASSVAGTSTDTQYF. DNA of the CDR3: TGTGCCAGCAGCGTAGCGGGAACTAGCACAGATACGCAGTATTTT.

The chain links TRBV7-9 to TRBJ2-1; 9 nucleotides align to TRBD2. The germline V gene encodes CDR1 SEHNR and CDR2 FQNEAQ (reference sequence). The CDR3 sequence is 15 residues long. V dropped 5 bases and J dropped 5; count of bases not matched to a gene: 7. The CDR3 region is CASSPTSGRNNEQFF. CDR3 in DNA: TGTGCCAGCAGCCCAACTAGCGGGCGGAACAATGAGCAGTTCTTC.

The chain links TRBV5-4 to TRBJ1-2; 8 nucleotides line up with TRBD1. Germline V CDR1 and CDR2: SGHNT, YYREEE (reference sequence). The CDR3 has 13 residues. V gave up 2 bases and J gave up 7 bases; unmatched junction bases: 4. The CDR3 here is CASSFQGAAGYTF. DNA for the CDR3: TGTGCCAGCAGCTTTCAGGGGGCAGCTGGCTACACCTTC.

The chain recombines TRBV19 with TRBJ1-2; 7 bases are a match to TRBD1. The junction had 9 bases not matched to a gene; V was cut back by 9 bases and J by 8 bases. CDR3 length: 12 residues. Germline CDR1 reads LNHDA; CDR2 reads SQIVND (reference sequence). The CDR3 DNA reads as TGTGCCAGCCTGACAGGGCGCGACGGCTACACCTTC. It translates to CASLTGRDGYTF.

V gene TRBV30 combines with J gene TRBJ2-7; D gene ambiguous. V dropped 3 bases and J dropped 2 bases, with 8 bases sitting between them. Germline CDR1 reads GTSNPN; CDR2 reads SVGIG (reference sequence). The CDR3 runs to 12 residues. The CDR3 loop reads CAWSPGPYEQYF. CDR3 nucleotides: TGTGCCTGGAGCCCTGGCCCCTACGAGCAGTACTTC.

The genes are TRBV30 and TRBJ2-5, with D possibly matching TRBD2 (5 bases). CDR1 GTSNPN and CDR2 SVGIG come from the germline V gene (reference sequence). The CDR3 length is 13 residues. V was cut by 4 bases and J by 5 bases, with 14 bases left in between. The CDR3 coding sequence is TGTGCCTGGAATGATATCGGCGGGGAGACCCAGTACTTC. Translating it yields CAWNDIGGETQYF.

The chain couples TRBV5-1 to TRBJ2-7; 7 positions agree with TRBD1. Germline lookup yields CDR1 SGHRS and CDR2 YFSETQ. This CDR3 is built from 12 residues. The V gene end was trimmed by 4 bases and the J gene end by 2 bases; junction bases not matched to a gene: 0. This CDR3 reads CASSDRAYEQYF. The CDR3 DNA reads TGCGCCAGCAGCGACAGGGCCTACGAGCAGTACTTC.

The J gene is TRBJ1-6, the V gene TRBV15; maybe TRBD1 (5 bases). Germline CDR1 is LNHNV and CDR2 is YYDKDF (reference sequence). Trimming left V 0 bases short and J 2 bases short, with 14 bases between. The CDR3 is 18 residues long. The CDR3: CATSRDPSDSPYNSPLHF. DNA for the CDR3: TGTGCCACCAGCAGAGATCCCTCTGACAGCCCCTATAATTCACCCCTCCACTTT.

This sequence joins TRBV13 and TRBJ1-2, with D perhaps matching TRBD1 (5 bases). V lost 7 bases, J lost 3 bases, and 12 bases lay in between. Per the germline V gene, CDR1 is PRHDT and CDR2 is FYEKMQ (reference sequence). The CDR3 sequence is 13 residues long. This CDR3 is CASKQWGDYGYTF. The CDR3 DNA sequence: TGTGCCAGCAAACAATGGGGGGACTATGGCTACACCTTC. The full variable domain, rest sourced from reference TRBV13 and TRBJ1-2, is AAGVIQSPRHLIKEKRETATLKCYPIPRHDTVYWYQQGPGQDPQFLISFYEKMQSDKGSIPDRFSAQQFSDYHSELNMSSLELGDSALYFCASKQWGDYGYTFGSGTRLTVV.

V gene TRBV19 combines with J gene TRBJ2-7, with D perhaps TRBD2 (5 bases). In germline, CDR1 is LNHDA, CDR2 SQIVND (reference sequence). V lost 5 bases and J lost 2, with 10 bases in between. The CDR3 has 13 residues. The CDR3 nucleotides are TGTGCCAGTAGTGCGGGCGCGACCTACGAGCAGTACTTC. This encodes CASSAGATYEQYF.

CDR3 coding DNA: TGTGCCAGCAGTCCGGGATTTCAAGATACGCAGTATTTT. It specifies CASSPGFQDTQYF. The rearrangement joins TRBV7-9 to TRBJ2-3, with D tentatively TRBD2 (5 bases). The germline CDR1 and CDR2 sequences are SEHNR and FQNEAQ (reference sequence). V was shortened by 6 bases and J by 5 bases, with 12 bases between the two germline ends. The CDR3 runs 13 residues. The complete variable domain, with remaining parts taken from reference TRBV7-9 and TRBJ2-3, reads DTGVSQNPRHKITKRGQNVTFRCDPISEHNRLYWYRQTLGQGPEFLTYFQNEAQLEKSRLLSDRFSAERPKGSFSTLEIQRTEQGDSAMYLCASSPGFQDTQYFGPGTRLTVL.

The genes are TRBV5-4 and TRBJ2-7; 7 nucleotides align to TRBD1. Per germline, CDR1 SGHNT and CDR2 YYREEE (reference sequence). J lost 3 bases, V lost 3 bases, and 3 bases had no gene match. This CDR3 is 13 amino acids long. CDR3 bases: TGTGCCAGCAGCTCCACAGGGGACTACGAGCAGTACTTC. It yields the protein CASSSTGDYEQYF.

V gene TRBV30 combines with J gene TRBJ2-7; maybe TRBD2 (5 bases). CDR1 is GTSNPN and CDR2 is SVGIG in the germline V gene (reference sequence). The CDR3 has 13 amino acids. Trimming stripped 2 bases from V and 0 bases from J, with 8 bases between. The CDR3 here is CAWSPGGSYEQYF. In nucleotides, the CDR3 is TGTGCCTGGAGTCCCGGAGGCTCCTACGAGCAGTACTTC.